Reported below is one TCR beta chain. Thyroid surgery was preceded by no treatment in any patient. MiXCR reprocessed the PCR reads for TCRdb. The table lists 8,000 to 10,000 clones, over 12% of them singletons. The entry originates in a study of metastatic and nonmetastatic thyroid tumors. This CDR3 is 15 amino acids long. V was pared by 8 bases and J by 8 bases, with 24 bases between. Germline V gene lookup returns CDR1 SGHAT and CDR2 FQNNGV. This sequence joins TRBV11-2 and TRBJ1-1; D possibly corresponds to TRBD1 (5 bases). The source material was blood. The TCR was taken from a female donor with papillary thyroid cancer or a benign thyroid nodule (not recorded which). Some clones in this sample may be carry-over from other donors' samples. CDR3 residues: CASQISGGASLEAFF. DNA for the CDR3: TGTGCCAGCCAAATTAGTGGAGGGGCCAGTTTGGAAGCTTTCTTT.